This T cell receptor (beta chain) was captured by sequencing in a study of cytomegalovirus exposure and HLA in healthy donors. A word on this clone: The target antigen is unknown.

The study's findings and limits: Immune exposure information comprised only CMV serostatus. Rarity held for most TCR sequences, but there were some public TCRs that occurred in many donors. In a later analysis, parvovirus B19, influenza, CMV and Epstein-Barr virus appeared linked to several top co-occurrence clusters.

PCR involved 60 Vbeta and 13 Jbeta primers. Method: immunoSEQ multiplex PCR; TCRdb's copy keeps in-frame clones and lacks some. The data show some 150,000 clones, approximately 67% seen once. Germline lookup yields CDR1 MNHEY and CDR2 SVGAGI. This CDR3 has 14 residues. Trimming removed 2 bases at V and 3 bases at J, with 9 bases between. The material sequenced was PBMCs. The rearrangement uses TRBV6-5 and TRBJ2-3; D unclear. The receptor was derived from a middle-aged man in good health and CMV-seronegative. The chain's CDR3 is CASSYGGPTDTQYF. In DNA form, the CDR3 reads TGTGCCAGCAGTTACGGTGGGCCAACAGATACGCAGTATTTT.